This TCR beta chain appears in the sequencing data of a study of regulatory T cells in long-lasting Graves disease. Findings and caveats of the study: Accuracy may have been reduced by the small sample size. Persistent patients had a count of shared public clonotypes (approximately 2,700) that exceeded that of new patients (966).

Time point described: persistent/refractory GD, antithyroid drugs over 5 years with positive TRAb. The TCR library was prepared using RNA isolated from PBMCs. EDTA tubes received approximately 8.4 milliliters of collected peripheral blood. Trimming took off 6 bases at V and 2 bases at J, with 5 bases between the two ends. The germline gives CDR1 MDHEN, CDR2 SYDVKM. This CDR3 contains 12 residues. Arm-PCR of CDR3 regions and iRepertoire HTBI primers were used to build TCR beta libraries. In the authors' methods: Gene usage covered about 60 TRBV and roughly 13 TRBJ segments. MiXCR, applied by TCRdb to the multiplex PCR reads, yields one record per CDR3 protein. TCRdb's processing, not the study's, gives the V and J calls here. The sample lists 420,000 or so distinct CDR3 sequences, about 20% occurring once. This clonotype has a count of ten or more. Its antigen is not identified.

Source: peripheral blood mononuclear cells (PBMCs), taken when the disease was refractory, from a patient treated with antithyroid drugs. The TCR originated in a female donor with Graves disease. The V and J genes are TRBV28 and TRBJ1-5; no reliable D call. The CDR3 here is CASSFGNQPQHF. In DNA, the CDR3 is TGTGCCAGCAGCTTCGGCAATCAGCCCCAGCATTTT.